This TCR beta chain was captured by sequencing in a study of T cell responses to AZD1222 COVID-19 vaccine. Overall study: The analysis combined second doses at about 4 or about 12 weeks.

In its sample, this clone was seen once. Its cognate antigen is unknown. Here immunoSEQ multiplex PCR was the method, and the copy in TCRdb shows in-frame clones only, minus some. The data show around 100,000 clones, 90% seen once. Study-wide results and caveats: Clonal diversity was possibly underestimated, and white British individuals and females predominated among donors. Receipt of two AZD1222 doses was followed by a rise in Spike-specific TCR breadth and depth. It was only a handful of AZD1222 recipients who were seropositive at baseline.

The CDR3 loop spans 13 amino acids. The ends were cut back, 3 bases at V and 5 bases at J, with 10 bases in the middle. Germline-derived CDR1 and CDR2 are SGHTA and FQGTGA. The rearrangement links TRBV7-3 to TRBJ1-2, with unresolved D. The sequenced sample was peripheral blood, obtained on day 0 of AZD1222 vaccination. The TCR comes from an adult in good health. CDR3: CASSFDNLYGYTF. In DNA form, the CDR3 reads TGTGCCAGCAGCTTCGACAATTTGTATGGCTACACCTTC. Supplemented by reference TRBV7-3 and TRBJ1-2, the full variable domain reads GAGVSQTPSNKVTEKGKYVELRCDPISGHTALYWYRQSLGQGPEFLIYFQGTGAADDSGLPNDRFFAVRPEGSVSTLKIQRTERGDSAVYLCASSFDNLYGYTFGSGTRLTVV.